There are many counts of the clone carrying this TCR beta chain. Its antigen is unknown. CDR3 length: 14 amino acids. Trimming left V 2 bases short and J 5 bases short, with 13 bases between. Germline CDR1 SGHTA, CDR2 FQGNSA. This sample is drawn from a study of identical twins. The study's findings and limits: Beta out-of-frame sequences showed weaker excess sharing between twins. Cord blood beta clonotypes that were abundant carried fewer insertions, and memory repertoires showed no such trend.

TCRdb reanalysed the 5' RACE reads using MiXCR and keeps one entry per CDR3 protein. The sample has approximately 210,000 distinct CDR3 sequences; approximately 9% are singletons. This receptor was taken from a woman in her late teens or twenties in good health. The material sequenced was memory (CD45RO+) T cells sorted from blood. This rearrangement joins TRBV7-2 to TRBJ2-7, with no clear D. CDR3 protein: CASSLTLTLNEQYF. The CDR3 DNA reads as TGTGCCAGCAGCTTAACTTTAACCCTAAACGAGCAGTACTTC.